This section outlines one TCR beta chain sequence together with its context. Its antigen is currently unknown. Germline loops: CDR1 SGHRS, CDR2 YFSETQ. The CDR3 has 14 residues. V lost 7 bases, J lost 4 bases, and 17 bases lay in between. This sample was included in a study of CD8 T cells in ankylosing spondylitis. The study's findings and limits: With a CD8+ phenotype, disease-linked clones were relatively rare in peripheral blood. Earlier studies detected some motif variants in reactive arthritis synovial fluid and blood. In ankylosing spondylitis blood, a motif of 7 to 9 highly homologous TCR beta variants appeared characteristic.

It was by quantitative 5'-RACE with molecular barcodes that TCR beta libraries were made. TCRdb itself ran the 5' RACE reads through MiXCR, one entry per CDR3 protein. The sample lists approximately 300,000 distinct CDR3 sequences; 7.5% to 9% were seen once. The sequence was obtained from a male donor with ankylosing spondylitis. Source material: blood, either unsorted or a sorted T cell fraction (not recorded which). The chain couples TRBV5-1 to TRBJ1-1, with D uncertain. The CDR3 loop is CASDPTGWGTEAFF. CDR3 sequence (DNA): TGCGCCAGCGACCCCACTGGGTGGGGCACTGAAGCTTTCTTT.